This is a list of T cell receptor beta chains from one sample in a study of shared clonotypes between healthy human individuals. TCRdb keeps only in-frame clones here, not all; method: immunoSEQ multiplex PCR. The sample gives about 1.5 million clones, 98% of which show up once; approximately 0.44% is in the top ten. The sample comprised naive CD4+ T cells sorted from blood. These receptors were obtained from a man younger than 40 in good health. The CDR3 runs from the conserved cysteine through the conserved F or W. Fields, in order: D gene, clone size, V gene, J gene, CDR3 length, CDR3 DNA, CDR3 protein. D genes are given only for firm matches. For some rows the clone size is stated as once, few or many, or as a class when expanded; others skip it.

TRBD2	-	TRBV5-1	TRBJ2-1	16	TGCGCCAGCAGCACCGGACTAGCGGTCGACTACAATGAGCAGTTCTTC	CASSTGLAVDYNEQFF
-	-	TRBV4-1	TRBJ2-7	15	TGCGCCAGCAGCCGAAGATCAGAGAGCTCCTACGAGCAGTACTTC	CASSRRSESSYEQYF
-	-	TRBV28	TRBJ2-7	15	TGTGCCAGCAGCACCTTGGACGCGAGCTCCTACGAGCAGTACTTC	CASSTLDASSYEQYF
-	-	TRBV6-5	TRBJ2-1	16	TGTGCCAGCAGTTACTCGTGGGTTTCAGCTCGCAATGAGCAGTTCTTC	CASSYSWVSARNEQFF
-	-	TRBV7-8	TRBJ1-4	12	TGTGCCAGCAGCTTAACAAAGGGAAAACTGTTTTTT	CASSLTKGKLFF
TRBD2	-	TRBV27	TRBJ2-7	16	TGTGCCAGCAGTTTATTGGGTAGCGGGAGTTACCACGAGCAGTACTTC	CASSLLGSGSYHEQYF
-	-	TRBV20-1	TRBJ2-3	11	TGCAGTGCTGAGGGCGTAGATACGCAGTATTTT	CSAEGVDTQYF
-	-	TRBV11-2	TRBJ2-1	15	TGTGCCAGCAGCCCCTTAGGCAGCCCCTACAATGAGCAGTTCTTC	CASSPLGSPYNEQFF
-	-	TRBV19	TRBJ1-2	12	TGTGCCAGTAGAGAAAGTAAGTCCGGCTACACCTTC	CASRESKSGYTF
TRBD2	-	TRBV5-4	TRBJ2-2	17	TGTGCCAGCAGCCACCCGACTAGCGGGGACGGCGCCGGGGAGCTGTTTTTT	CASSHPTSGDGAGELFF
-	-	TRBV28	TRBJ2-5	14	TGTGCCAGCAGTTTACGGGCGGTACAAGAGACCCAGTACTTC	CASSLRAVQETQYF
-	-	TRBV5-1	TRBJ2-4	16	TGCGCCAGCAGCTTGTCGGCGGGGTATGACAAAAACATTCAGTACTTC	CASSLSAGYDKNIQYF
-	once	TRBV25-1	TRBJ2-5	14	TGTGCCAGCAGTGAATTGAGAGGTGGAGAGACCCAGTACTTC	CASSELRGGETQYF
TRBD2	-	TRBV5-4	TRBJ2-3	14	TGTGCCAGCTTCAGCGGGGGGAGCACAGATACGCAGTATTTT	CASFSGGSTDTQYF
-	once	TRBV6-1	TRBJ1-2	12	TGTGCCAGCTCAATCTTAAGGGATGGCTACACCTTC	CASSILRDGYTF
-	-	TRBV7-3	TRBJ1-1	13	TGTGCCAGCAGCGCGACAGTGAACACTGAAGCTTTCTTT	CASSATVNTEAFF